The present entry profiles one T cell receptor (beta chain) with its context. The antigen is undetermined. This sample also contains other DNA sequences that code for the same CDR3. This PCR relied on a set of 60 Vbeta primers and 13 Jbeta primers. Some clones are missing from TCRdb's copy, which holds only in-frame ones; the method was immunoSEQ multiplex PCR. This sample has under 150,000 clones, with about 10% found just once. This sample stems from a study of cytomegalovirus exposure and HLA in healthy donors. The study, taken as a whole, reports: From TCR beta sequences, most subjects' HLA-A and HLA-B alleles were reportedly predicted accurately. Investigators reported 150 to 200 TCR beta chains as tied to cytomegalovirus. A missense variant in DCLRE1C was later tied to TCR beta V- and J-gene trimming. Presence/absence analyses assumed roughly uniform sequencing depth across donors, which may not hold.

Per the germline V gene, CDR1 is LNHDA and CDR2 is SQIVND (reference sequence). The CDR3 totals 18 residues. V was clipped by 8 bases and J by 3 bases; unmatched bases: 9. Sequenced sample: PBMCs. This sequence originates from a woman between 35 and 50 years old in good health and CMV-seropositive. V usage is TRBV19 and J usage is TRBJ2-2, with TRBD2 identical over 16 bases. The DNA of the CDR3 is TGTGCCAGTGTCCCGGGACTAGCGGGGGGGCAAGACACCGGGGAGCTGTTTTTT. Translating it yields CASVPGLAGGQDTGELFF.